This is a list of T cell receptor beta chains from one sample in a study of glioma-infiltrating T cells. TCRdb ran MiXCR on the multiplex PCR reads and lists one entry per CDR3 protein. The sample lists around 150,000 distinct CDR3 sequences; about two fifths were seen once. Source material: glioma tissue, nonneoplastic brain tissue, or PBMCs (not recorded which). These receptors were collected from a human donor with low-grade glioma or glioblastoma, undergoing nonglioma brain surgery, or in good health (not recorded which). Both conserved end residues are part of each CDR3. The order of the fields is V gene, J gene, D gene, clone size, CDR3 protein, CDR3 DNA. The D gene is left open where the match is weak. Clone size is given for some rows only: seen once, a few or many times, or a class if the clone is expanded.

v_call: TRBV27
j_call: TRBJ2-3
d_call: -
clone_size: few
cdr3_aa: CANSGSSDTQYF
cdr3_nt: TGTGCCAACTCAGGGAGTTCAGATACGCAGTATTTT

v_call: TRBV27
j_call: TRBJ1-2
d_call: -
clone_size: -
cdr3_aa: CASTTLGAGYTF
cdr3_nt: TGTGCCAGCACCACCCTTGGGGCCGGCTACACCTTC

v_call: TRBV6-6
j_call: TRBJ2-2
d_call: TRBD1
clone_size: -
cdr3_aa: CASSRWTGASNTGELFF
cdr3_nt: TGTGCCAGCAGCCGATGGACAGGGGCCTCGAACACCGGGGAGCTGTTTTTT

v_call: TRBV3-1
j_call: TRBJ2-3
d_call: -
clone_size: few
cdr3_aa: CASRGGDTQYF
cdr3_nt: TGTGCCAGCAGGGGCGGGGATACGCAGTATTTT

v_call: TRBV27
j_call: TRBJ2-3
d_call: -
clone_size: many
cdr3_aa: CASSKGADTQYF
cdr3_nt: TGTGCCAGCAGTAAAGGGGCAGATACGCAGTATTTT

v_call: TRBV6-1
j_call: TRBJ1-1
d_call: -
clone_size: -
cdr3_aa: CASSPDTLNTEAFF
cdr3_nt: TGTGCCAGCAGTCCCGACACCTTGAACACTGAAGCTTTCTTT

v_call: TRBV7-2
j_call: TRBJ2-3
d_call: -
clone_size: -
cdr3_aa: CASSLAPDTQYF
cdr3_nt: TGTGCCAGCAGCTTAGCTCCAGATACGCAGTATTTT

v_call: TRBV20-1
j_call: TRBJ2-1
d_call: TRBD1
clone_size: few
cdr3_aa: CSAYEDRGDEQFF
cdr3_nt: TGCAGTGCTTACGAGGACAGGGGGGATGAGCAGTTCTTC

v_call: TRBV18
j_call: TRBJ2-3
d_call: TRBD1
clone_size: -
cdr3_aa: CASSPPGTGSTDTQYF
cdr3_nt: TGTGCCAGCTCACCCCCCGGGACAGGGAGCACAGATACGCAGTATTTT

v_call: TRBV11-3
j_call: TRBJ2-1
d_call: -
clone_size: -
cdr3_aa: CASIKTRHNEQFF
cdr3_nt: TGTGCCAGCATCAAAACTAGACACAATGAGCAGTTCTTC

v_call: TRBV28
j_call: TRBJ2-5
d_call: -
clone_size: few
cdr3_aa: CASSYSGHQETQYF
cdr3_nt: TGTGCCAGCAGCTATAGCGGACACCAAGAGACCCAGTACTTC

v_call: TRBV15
j_call: TRBJ1-3
d_call: TRBD1
clone_size: few
cdr3_aa: CATSRDPRDRITYNSGNTIYF
cdr3_nt: TGTGCCACCAGCAGAGATCCAAGGGACAGGATTACTTATAACTCTGGAAACACCATATATTTT

v_call: TRBV6-1
j_call: TRBJ2-5
d_call: -
clone_size: -
cdr3_aa: CASRHGVTQYF
cdr3_nt: TGTGCCAGCAGACACGGTGTGACCCAGTACTTC

v_call: TRBV6-1
j_call: TRBJ1-2
d_call: -
clone_size: few
cdr3_aa: CASRWGDYGYTF
cdr3_nt: TGTGCCAGCAGATGGGGGGACTATGGCTACACCTTC

v_call: TRBV6-1
j_call: TRBJ2-3
d_call: TRBD2
clone_size: -
cdr3_aa: CATHPGGTDTQYF
cdr3_nt: TGTGCCACCCACCCGGGGGGGACAGATACGCAGTATTTT

v_call: TRBV27
j_call: TRBJ1-5
d_call: -
clone_size: -
cdr3_aa: CASSLGRYQPQHF
cdr3_nt: TGTGCCAGCAGTTTAGGCAGATATCAGCCCCAGCATTTT

v_call: TRBV6-1
j_call: TRBJ2-7
d_call: TRBD2
clone_size: few
cdr3_aa: CAGGAGTYEQYF
cdr3_nt: TGTGCTGGCGGAGCGGGGACCTACGAGCAGTACTTC

v_call: TRBV5-4
j_call: TRBJ2-1
d_call: -
clone_size: -
cdr3_aa: CASSADSSRSYNEQFF
cdr3_nt: TGTGCCAGCAGCGCCGACAGTTCCCGCTCCTACAATGAGCAGTTCTTC

v_call: TRBV12-3/TRBV12-4
j_call: TRBJ1-1
d_call: -
clone_size: few
cdr3_aa: CASSQMDLEAFF
cdr3_nt: TGTGCCAGCAGCCAAATGGACCTTGAAGCTTTCTTT